This T cell receptor (beta chain) was sequenced for a study of beta chain features in type 1 diabetes. General study findings and limits: Sequencing from cDNA could over-represent high-TCR-expressing cells.

Sequenced material consisted of expressed TCRB transcripts (all of the isolated RNA was reverse transcribed). The data were produced by immunoSEQ multiplex PCR, yet TCRdb's version contains in-frame clones alone and is incomplete. This table holds roughly 310,000 clones, 9.5% to 12% found once. This clone turned up a few times. Its target is unknown. The TCR was taken from a woman in her thirties in good health. The specimen sequenced was naive CD4+ T cells from blood.

The CDR3 DNA is TGTGCCAGTAGTTCCCCGAGCAGCGGGAGTGACATTCAGTACTTC. Amino acid sequence: CASSSPSSGSDIQYF. V and J are TRBV19 and TRBJ2-4, with 8 bases identical to TRBD2. Germline V gene sequence: CDR1 LNHDA, CDR2 SQIVND (reference sequence). V lost 5 bases and J lost 8; bases outside the gene matches: 11. This CDR3 has 15 amino acids.